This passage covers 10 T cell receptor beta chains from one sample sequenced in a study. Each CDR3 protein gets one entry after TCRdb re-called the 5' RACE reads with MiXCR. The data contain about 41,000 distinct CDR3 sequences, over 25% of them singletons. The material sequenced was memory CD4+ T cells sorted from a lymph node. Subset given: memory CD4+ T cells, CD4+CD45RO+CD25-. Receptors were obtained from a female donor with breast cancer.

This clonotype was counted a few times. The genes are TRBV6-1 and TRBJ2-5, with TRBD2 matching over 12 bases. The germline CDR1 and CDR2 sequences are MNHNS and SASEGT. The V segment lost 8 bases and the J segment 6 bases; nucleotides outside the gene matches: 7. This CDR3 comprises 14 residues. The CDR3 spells CASQTSGSPKTQYF. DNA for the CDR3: TGTGCCAGCCAGACTAGCGGGAGTCCGAAGACCCAGTACTTC.

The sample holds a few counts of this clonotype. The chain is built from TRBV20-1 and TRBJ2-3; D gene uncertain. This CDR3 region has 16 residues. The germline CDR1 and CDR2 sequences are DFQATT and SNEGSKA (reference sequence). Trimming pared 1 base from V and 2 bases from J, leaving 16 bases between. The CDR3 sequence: CSARVPDISFTDTQYF. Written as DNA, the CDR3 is TGCAGTGCTAGAGTGCCCGACATCAGCTTCACAGATACGCAGTATTTT.

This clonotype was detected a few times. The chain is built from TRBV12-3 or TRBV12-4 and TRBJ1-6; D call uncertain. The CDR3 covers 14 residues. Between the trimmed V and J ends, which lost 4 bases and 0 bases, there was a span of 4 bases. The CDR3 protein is CASSSGSYNSPLHF. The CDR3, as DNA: TGTGCCAGCAGTTCCGGCTCCTATAATTCACCCCTCCACTTT.

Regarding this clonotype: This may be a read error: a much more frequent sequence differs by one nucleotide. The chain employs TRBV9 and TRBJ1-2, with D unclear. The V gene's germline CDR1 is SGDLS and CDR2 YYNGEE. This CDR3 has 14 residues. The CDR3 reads CASSPGSPDYGYAF. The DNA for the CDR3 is TGTGCCAGCAGCCCGGGGAGCCCCGACTATGGCTACGCCTTC.

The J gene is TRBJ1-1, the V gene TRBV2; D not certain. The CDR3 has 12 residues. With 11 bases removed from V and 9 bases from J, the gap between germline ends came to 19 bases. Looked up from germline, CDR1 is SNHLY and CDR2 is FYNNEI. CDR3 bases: TGTGCCGGAAAGAGGACTTCTGCAAAAGCTTTCTTT. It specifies CAGKRTSAKAFF.

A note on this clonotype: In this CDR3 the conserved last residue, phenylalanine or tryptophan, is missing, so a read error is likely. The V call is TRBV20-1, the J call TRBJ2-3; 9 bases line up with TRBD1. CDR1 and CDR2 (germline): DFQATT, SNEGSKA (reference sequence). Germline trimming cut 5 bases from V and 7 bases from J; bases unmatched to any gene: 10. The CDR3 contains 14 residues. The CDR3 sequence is CSADRDRAVNTQYL. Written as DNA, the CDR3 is TGCAGTGCTGACCGGGACAGGGCTGTGAATACGCAGTATCTT.

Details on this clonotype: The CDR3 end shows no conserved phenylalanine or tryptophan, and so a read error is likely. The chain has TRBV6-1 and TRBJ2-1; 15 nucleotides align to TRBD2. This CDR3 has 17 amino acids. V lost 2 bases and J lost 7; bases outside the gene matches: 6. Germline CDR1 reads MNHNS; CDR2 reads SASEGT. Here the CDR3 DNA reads TGTGCCAGCAGTGAACTAAGGACTAGCGGGAGGGCGAATGAGCAGTTCATC. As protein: CASSELRTSGRANEQFI.

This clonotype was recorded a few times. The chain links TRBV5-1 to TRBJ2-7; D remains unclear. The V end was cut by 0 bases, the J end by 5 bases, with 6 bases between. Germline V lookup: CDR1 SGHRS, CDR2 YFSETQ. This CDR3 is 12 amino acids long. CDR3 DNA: TGCGCCAGCAGCTTGGAGGGCCACGAGCAGTACTTC. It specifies CASSLEGHEQYF.

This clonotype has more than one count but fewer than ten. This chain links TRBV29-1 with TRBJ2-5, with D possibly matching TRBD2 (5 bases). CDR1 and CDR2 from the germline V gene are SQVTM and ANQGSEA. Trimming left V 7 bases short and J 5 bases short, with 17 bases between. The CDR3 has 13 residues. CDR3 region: CSALRSRGETQYF. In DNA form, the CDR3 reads TGCAGCGCCCTAAGGTCGCGAGGGGAGACCCAGTACTTC.

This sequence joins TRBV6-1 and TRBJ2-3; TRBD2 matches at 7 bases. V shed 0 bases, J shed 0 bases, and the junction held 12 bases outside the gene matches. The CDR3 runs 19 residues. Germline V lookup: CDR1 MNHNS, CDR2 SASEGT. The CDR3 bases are TGTGCCAGCAGTGAAGCTCTAGTCATAGTAGCGGGTAGCACAGATACGCAGTATTTT. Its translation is CASSEALVIVAGSTDTQYF.